This T cell receptor (beta chain) was captured by sequencing in a study of blood T cell repertoires in COVID-19. Study-wide context: There were acute and convalescent COVID-19 samples, and they came from the United States, Italy and Spain. The analysed material was cDNA or gDNA that came from T cells, B-cell-depleted T cells, or PBMCs.

This CDR3 comprises 16 residues. V was clipped by 0 bases and J by 7 bases, with 16 bases between them. Germline V gene sequence: CDR1 SGHKS, CDR2 YYEKEE (reference sequence). This table comes from immunoSEQ multiplex PCR, and its TCRdb copy is limited to in-frame clones, with some not included. The data show more than 250,000 clones, approximately 85% seen once. Source material: peripheral blood. This sequence was found in a man over 45 with active or convalescent COVID-19. The chain has TRBV5-5 and TRBJ1-4, with D unresolved. The CDR3 spells CASSLAVQGLGEKLFF. In nucleotides, the CDR3 is TGTGCCAGCAGCTTGGCCGTACAAGGACTAGGTGAAAAACTGTTTTTT.